This T cell receptor beta chain is drawn from a study of blood T cell repertoires in COVID-19. Across the whole study: Samples of COVID-19 (acute and convalescent) were obtained from the United States, Italy and Spain.

Sequencing used immunoSEQ multiplex PCR; TCRdb keeps in-frame clones, though not all of them. The data hold some 200,000 clones, with approximately 87% observed a single time. Enrolment of Seattle patients took place during active infection, and they were followed longitudinally. The CDR3 is 16 amino acids. The V and J ends lost 5 bases and 4 bases, in that order; junction bases with no gene match: 7. CDR1 and CDR2 (germline): SGHTA, FQGNSA. This sequence originates from a woman between 65 and 79 years old with COVID-19, enrolled during active disease. Input material: peripheral blood. The rearrangement links TRBV7-2 to TRBJ1-5; 11 bases line up with TRBD1. The CDR3 sequence is CASSPRTGGANQPQHF. In DNA, the CDR3 is TGTGCCAGCAGCCCCCGGACAGGGGGCGCGAATCAGCCCCAGCATTTT.